Below, 30 T cell receptor beta chains from the same sample are listed, as sequenced in a study of OX40 agonist ivuxolimab in advanced cancers. TCRdb's table, derived via immunoSEQ multiplex PCR, lists solely in-frame clones and lacks some. The table records about 83,000 clones, approximately 90% of them present only once. Sample: CD4+ or CD8+ T cells sorted from blood, taken in a trial of the OX40 agonist ivuxolimab. These receptors were taken from an adult with an advanced solid tumor such as melanoma, head and neck, liver or kidney cancer.

In its sample, this clone was seen a few times. This chain links TRBV7-9 with TRBJ1-1; maybe TRBD1 (6 bases). This CDR3 region has 14 residues. Germline V gene data show CDR1 as SEHNR and CDR2 as FQNEAQ (reference sequence). The V gene lost 6 bases and the J gene lost 2 bases, with 13 bases spanning the gap. CDR3 nucleotides: TGTGCCAGCAGGCGAGGACAGCCTAACACTGAAGCTTTCTTT. Protein product: CASRRGQPNTEAFF.

The V gene is TRBV29-1, the J gene TRBJ1-4; D perhaps matches TRBD1 (5 bases). V gave up 3 bases and J gave up 3 bases, with 5 bases separating them. The CDR3 totals 12 residues. CDR1 is SQVTM, CDR2 ANQGSEA, per germline. The CDR3 spells CSVEGANEKLFF. The CDR3 bases are TGCAGCGTTGAGGGGGCTAATGAAAAACTGTTTTTT.

This clone has just one count. V usage is TRBV18 and J usage is TRBJ1-1; D remains unclear. Germline CDR1 is KGHSH and CDR2 is LQKENI. V was pared by 2 bases and J by 2 bases, with 12 bases between. CDR3 length: 15 amino acids. The CDR3 loop reads CASSPVLTDNTEAFF. The CDR3 DNA reads as TGTGCCAGCTCACCAGTCCTGACCGACAACACTGAAGCTTTCTTT.

CDR3 sequence reads: CASSLSRIGSGYTF. Here the CDR3 DNA reads TGTGCCAGCAGCCTCTCTCGTATTGGCTCGGGCTACACCTTC. The chain links TRBV11-2 to TRBJ1-2; no clear D. The CDR3 covers 14 residues. Germline values: CDR1 SGHAT, CDR2 FQNNGV. V lost 5 bases, J lost 8 bases, and 18 bases lay in between. The full variable domain, rest sourced from reference TRBV11-2 and TRBJ1-2, is EAGVAQSPRYKIIEKRQSVAFWCNPISGHATLYWYQQILGQGPKLLIQFQNNGVVDDSQLPKDRFSAERLKGVDSTLKIQPAKLEDSAVYLCASSLSRIGSGYTFGSGTRLTVV.

The V gene is TRBV10-3, the J gene TRBJ1-4; weak D call: TRBD1 (5 bases). V was shortened by 0 bases and J by 5 bases, with 16 bases between the two germline ends. The CDR3 spans 17 residues. Germline values: CDR1 ENHRY, CDR2 SYGVKD. CDR3 amino acids: CAISESEGAIENEKLFF. The CDR3 DNA reads TGTGCCATCAGTGAGTCGGAAGGGGCAATAGAGAATGAAAAACTGTTTTTT.

This chain joins TRBV27 and TRBJ2-3; the match to TRBD1 covers 8 bases. The trim removed 6 bases at V and 3 bases at J, leaving 8 bases unmatched. The germline V gene encodes CDR1 MNHEY and CDR2 SMNVEV (reference sequence). There are 15 residues in the CDR3. The CDR3 is CASSDRGSFTDTQYF. The DNA of the CDR3 is TGTGCCAGCAGCGACAGGGGATCTTTTACAGATACGCAGTATTTT.

This chain connects TRBV11-2 to TRBJ1-1; possible D gene TRBD1, 5 bases. This CDR3 spans 12 amino acids. Germline assignment: CDR1 SGHAT and CDR2 FQNNGV. Trimming shortened V by 3 bases and J by 9 bases, and 11 bases separated the two germline ends. In DNA, the CDR3 is TGTGCCAGCAGCTTCGGGGGGAACAAAGCTTTCTTT. The encoded protein is CASSFGGNKAFF.

The chain uses TRBV28 and TRBJ2-1; D not resolved. This CDR3 region has 14 residues. Looked up from germline, CDR1 is MDHEN and CDR2 is SYDVKM. V was pared by 4 bases and J by 7 bases, with 14 bases between. The CDR3 DNA sequence: TGTGCCAGCAGTTCTCGGCTAGTTAGAAATGAGCAGTTCTTC. Translated, it gives CASSSRLVRNEQFF.

The count of this clone is one. The genes are TRBV27 and TRBJ1-2; D is uncertain. The V and J ends lost 6 bases and 4 bases respectively, with 6 bases between them. The CDR3 sequence is 11 residues long. Germline values: CDR1 MNHEY, CDR2 SMNVEV (reference sequence). CDR3 in amino acids: CASRGFYGYTF. The CDR3 DNA reads as TGTGCCAGCAGAGGATTCTATGGCTACACCTTC.

V gene TRBV5-4 combines with J gene TRBJ1-2; TRBD1 agrees at 8 bases. Germline values: CDR1 SGHNT, CDR2 YYREEE (reference sequence). This CDR3 is built from 16 residues. The trim removed 1 base at V and 0 bases at J, leaving 5 bases unmatched. The CDR3 region has the DNA TGTGCCAGCAGCTTGCCTGACAGGGGCCCTAACTATGGCTACACCTTC. It is translated as CASSLPDRGPNYGYTF.

V is TRBV11-2 and J is TRBJ1-1, with TRBD1 matching over 7 bases. This CDR3 contains 15 residues. Looked up from germline, CDR1 is SGHAT and CDR2 is FQNNGV. After removal of 6 bases from V and 3 bases from J, the junction contained 10 bases not matched to a gene. Written as DNA, the CDR3 is TGTGCCAGCAGGTTACCGGGACAGCTAGACACTGAAGCTTTCTTT. Its translation is CASRLPGQLDTEAFF.

The chain couples TRBV7-3 to TRBJ2-1; TRBD2 aligns across 11 bases. Germline CDR1 reads SGHTA; CDR2 reads FQGTGA. This CDR3 has 15 residues. V gave up 6 bases and J gave up 6 bases; unmatched junction bases: 7. CDR3: CASSLTSGRSNEQFF. CDR3 nucleotide sequence: TGTGCCAGCAGTCTCACTAGCGGGAGAAGCAATGAGCAGTTCTTC.

The gene calls are TRBV2 and TRBJ1-5, with D perhaps TRBD1 (6 bases). The V gene lost 5 bases and the J gene lost 3 bases, with 17 bases spanning the gap. Germline V gene sequence: CDR1 SNHLY, CDR2 FYNNEI. The CDR3 sequence is 16 residues long. The CDR3 DNA sequence: TGTGCCAGCAGTAAACAGGGAGGATCACTCAATCAGCCCCAGCATTTT. Its protein is CASSKQGGSLNQPQHF.

The V gene is TRBV15, the J gene TRBJ2-2, with a possible D match to TRBD1 (5 bases). With 5 bases removed from V and 4 bases from J, the gap between germline ends came to 8 bases. This CDR3 has 13 residues. Germline-derived CDR1 and CDR2 are LNHNV and YYDKDF (reference sequence). CDR3 nucleotides: TGTGCCACCAGCTGGGGCGCCACCGGGGAGCTGTTTTTT. Its protein is CATSWGATGELFF.

The DNA of the CDR3 is TGTGCCAGCAGTCTCATCTTTGGCACTGAAGCTTTCTTT. Residues: CASSLIFGTEAFF. The chain is built from TRBV28 and TRBJ1-1, with unresolved D. The CDR3 spans 13 residues. Germline assignment: CDR1 MDHEN and CDR2 SYDVKM. Deletions cut 5 bases from V and 4 bases from J, with 11 bases between.

The chain employs TRBV5-5 and TRBJ2-1; TRBD1 matches 7 bases. V lost 2 bases to trimming and J lost 11 bases; unmatched junction nucleotides: 4. This CDR3 is built from 12 residues. From germline, CDR1 is SGHKS and CDR2 YYEKEE (reference sequence). In DNA form, the CDR3 reads TGTGCCAGCAGCTTTACACAGGGGAAGCAGTTCTTC. Translating it yields CASSFTQGKQFF.

The chain employs TRBV5-6 and TRBJ1-5, with D uncertain. Trimming took off 4 bases at V and 4 bases at J, with 6 bases between the two ends. CDR1 and CDR2 from the germline V gene are SGHDT and YYEEEE. CDR3 length: 12 amino acids. The CDR3, as DNA: TGTGCCAGCAGCCACAGAAATCAGCCCCAGCATTTT. Translated, it gives CASSHRNQPQHF. The full variable domain, its missing parts supplied by reference TRBV5-6 and TRBJ1-5, is DAGVTQSPTHLIKTRGQQVTLRCSPKSGHDTVSWYQQALGQGPQFIFQYYEEEERQRGNFPDRFSGHQFPNYSSELNVNALLLGDSALYLCASSHRNQPQHFGDGTRLSIL.

The rearrangement uses TRBV5-6 and TRBJ2-5; D assignment may be TRBD1 or TRBD2 (6 bases each). Germline assignment: CDR1 SGHDT and CDR2 YYEEEE. This CDR3 comprises 13 residues. Between the trimmed V and J ends, which lost 3 bases and 7 bases, there was a span of 13 bases. The DNA for the CDR3 is TGTGCCAGCAGCTCCTACAGGGAGGTGACCCAGTACTTC. Translation gives CASSSYREVTQYF.

The rearrangement links TRBV5-4 to TRBJ2-7; TRBD2 agrees at 9 bases. The CDR3 loop spans 16 amino acids. The germline V gene encodes CDR1 SGHNT and CDR2 YYREEE (reference sequence). J was trimmed by 4 bases and V by 4 bases; bases with no gene match: 12. CDR3 bases: TGTGCCAGCAGCCCGGGACTAGCCATGGGGTTGTACGAGCAGTACTTC. Protein product: CASSPGLAMGLYEQYF.

The rearrangement uses TRBV27 and TRBJ1-6; D remains ambiguous. The V end was cut by 4 bases, the J end by 6 bases, with 19 bases between. Germline V lookup: CDR1 MNHEY, CDR2 SMNVEV (reference sequence). The CDR3 contains 17 residues. This chain's CDR3 is CASSSTLINGLNSPLHF. The CDR3 DNA sequence: TGTGCCAGCAGTTCCACCCTCATCAACGGACTTAATTCACCCCTCCACTTT.

This rearrangement joins TRBV30 to TRBJ1-4; unclear D gene. The CDR3 contains 14 residues. V lost 2 bases and J lost 8, with 15 bases in between. Germline CDR1 is GTSNPN and CDR2 is SVGIG (reference sequence). The CDR3 sequence is CAWSQDRPGEKLFF. The CDR3 nucleotides read TGTGCCTGGAGTCAAGATCGTCCCGGCGAAAAACTGTTTTTT.

The chain uses TRBV5-1 and TRBJ2-3; TRBD1 matches at 8 bases. The CDR3 is 15 residues long. Germline CDR1 and CDR2: SGHRS and YFSETQ. V dropped 4 bases and J dropped 0; count of bases not matched to a gene: 4. The CDR3 DNA sequence: TGCGCCAGCAGCCAGAGGACAGGGAGCACAGATACGCAGTATTTT. Translated, it gives CASSQRTGSTDTQYF.

The chain joins TRBV7-2 to TRBJ1-2, with a tentative D call TRBD1 (5 bases). The germline V and J ends were trimmed by 4 bases and 8 bases, with 17 bases remaining between them. This CDR3 has 14 residues. The germline V gene encodes CDR1 SGHTA and CDR2 FQGNSA. This chain's CDR3 is CASSSTPGPRGYTF. The DNA for the CDR3 is TGTGCCAGCAGCTCCACACCGGGGCCAAGAGGCTACACCTTC.

The CDR3 is CASSYRDRPSNEQFF. CDR3 coding DNA: TGTGCCAGCAGCTACCGGGACAGACCATCCAATGAGCAGTTCTTC. The chain carries TRBV5-6 and TRBJ2-1; 7 nucleotides align to TRBD1. Germline loops: CDR1 SGHDT, CDR2 YYEEEE. The CDR3 consists of 15 residues. Germline trimming cut 3 bases from V and 6 bases from J; bases unmatched to any gene: 9.

The chain links TRBV5-4 to TRBJ1-1, with TRBD1 as a possible D gene (6 bases). CDR3 length: 13 residues. Trimming removed 7 bases at V and 0 bases at J, with 10 bases between. Germline V lookup: CDR1 SGHNT, CDR2 YYREEE (reference sequence). The CDR3 loop is CASGRQVNTEAFF. The CDR3, as DNA: TGTGCCAGCGGTCGACAGGTGAACACTGAAGCTTTCTTT. Using reference TRBV5-4 and TRBJ1-1 for the parts outside the CDR3, the full variable domain is ETGVTQSPTHLIKTRGQQVTLRCSSQSGHNTVSWYQQALGQGPQFIFQYYREEENGRGNFPPRFSGLQFPNYSSELNVNALELDDSALYLCASGRQVNTEAFFGQGTRLTVV.

This clone has just one count. J is TRBJ1-4 and V is TRBV5-1, with unresolved D. Germline V gives CDR1 SGHRS, CDR2 YFSETQ. The CDR3 spans 15 residues. The V and J ends lost 1 base and 3 bases respectively, with 10 bases between them. Here the CDR3 reads CASSLSGVSNEKLFF. In nucleotides, the CDR3 is TGCGCCAGCAGCTTGTCCGGGGTATCTAATGAAAAACTGTTTTTT.

The chain has TRBV25-1 and TRBJ2-1, with D perhaps matching TRBD1 (6 bases). The CDR3 extends over 17 amino acids. Trimming took off 3 bases at V and 4 bases at J, with 19 bases between the two ends. Germline V CDR1 and CDR2: MGHDK, SYGVNS. The CDR3 region has the DNA TGTGCCAGCAGTGAGGTGGGGGCAGGCGGGTTTTACAATGAGCAGTTCTTC. This translates into CASSEVGAGGFYNEQFF.

The chain recombines TRBV15 with TRBJ1-2; the D gene is possibly TRBD1 (5 bases). This CDR3 spans 13 amino acids. Germline CDR1 reads LNHNV; CDR2 reads YYDKDF (reference sequence). The germline V and J ends were trimmed by 6 bases and 6 bases, with 14 bases remaining between them. The CDR3 loop reads CATSMNRLDGYTF. CDR3 bases: TGTGCCACCAGTATGAACAGGTTGGATGGCTACACCTTC.

V and J are TRBV19 and TRBJ2-1; tentatively, D is TRBD1 (5 bases). Germline CDR1 LNHDA, CDR2 SQIVND (reference sequence). The CDR3 sequence is 15 residues long. The ends were cut back, 4 bases at V and 5 bases at J, with 15 bases in the middle. CDR3 nucleotides: TGTGCCAGTAGTAATTGGAATGGGGCGAACAATGAGCAGTTCTTC. This sequence encodes CASSNWNGANNEQFF.

This chain connects TRBV19 to TRBJ2-1, with 15 positions matching TRBD2. V trimming: 6 bases; J trimming: 1 base; junction bases outside the gene matches: 10. The CDR3 runs to 19 residues. CDR1 is LNHDA and CDR2 is SQIVND in the germline V gene (reference sequence). The CDR3 DNA sequence: TGTGCCAGTAGCACCCGGACTAGCGGGAGGGCCGGATCCTACAATGAGCAGTTCTTC. Translation: CASSTRTSGRAGSYNEQFF.